This T cell receptor beta chain was retrieved from a study of cytomegalovirus exposure and HLA in healthy donors (dated by TCRdb to the late 2010s). Background for the entire study: An earlier analysis of a few hundred of the donors reported 276 Gb of sequence data and around 100 million unique TCR beta sequences obtained from around 190 million T cells. About 310 gigabases of sequencing data and 70 million to 85 million unique TCR sequences were included in an early release covering about 600 HLA-typed donors. The genetic ancestry cluster associated with self-reported Caucasian donors included roughly four fifths of the approximately 430 genotyped donors. The study was designed to test whether signatures of past pathogen exposure could be identified by cataloging public T cell receptors. The T cell repertoires of some 670 subjects were profiled by immunosequencing and related to cytomegalovirus serostatus. Besides the first cohort of some 670 subjects, a separate validation cohort made up of over a hundred different subjects was used. The study combined high-throughput TCR immunosequencing, statistical association of individual TCRs with disease status, and machine learning to predict cytomegalovirus infection status. A later analysis re-examined previously published TCR beta repertoires from roughly 720 donors and added high-resolution HLA genotyping to investigate patterns of TCR occurrence. Rather than using new phenotypic data, the later analysis identified candidate immune exposures from TCR beta sequences and from how often those sequences occurred across donors. An earlier analysis of several hundred of the donors applied high-throughput TCR beta sequencing to assess whether each TCR beta V gene segment acted as functional or pseudogenic. Donor age, sex, ethnicity and CMV serostatus were compiled alongside the repertoire data. In a later genetic analysis, genome-wide SNP genotypes for about three fifths of the roughly 670 donors were used, and that subset was treated as a discovery cohort. All discovery cohort repertoires had been generated on a single sequencing platform. Class I and class II HLA loci were covered by the typing at four-digit resolution. Typing coverage differed by locus: A, B, C, DRB1 and DQB1 were typed in about 620-630 donors, DQA1 in about 510, DPA1 in some 610, and DPB1 in 450 to 490. Because of strong linkage in the cohort, roughly five DR-DQ haplotypes were treated as single units for association and clustering. Among about 360 genotyped donors of the cohort, an average of around 240,000 unique TCR beta nucleotide sequences were sequenced per donor, around 18% of them non-productive. Points the paper makes about the study in general: Three of the identified cytomegalovirus-associated TCR beta chains were confirmed in vitro to be specific for cytomegalovirus antigens. An association between a missense DCLRE1C variant and V-gene and J-gene trimming of TCR beta chains was found in a later genetic analysis and replicated in an independent cohort. According to a later analysis, parvovirus B19, influenza, CMV and Epstein-Barr virus appeared linked to several top co-occurrence clusters. Broadly in line with IMGT annotations, most TCR beta V segments showed up in productive rearrangements about 87% or about 30% of the time in an earlier analysis of around 600 of the donors. Some IMGT-functional V segments, including TRBV6-2 and TRBV6-3, could not be told apart with the 87-base-pair reads, so those segments were excluded. CMV serostatus was the only immune exposure information available for the cohort. Compared with equally common non-associated chains, HLA-associated TCR beta chains in a later analysis were more clonally expanded and had lower generation probabilities. A further reported finding was that TCR beta sequences accurately predicted the HLA-A and HLA-B alleles for most subjects in the first cohort. The classifier was reported to diagnose cytomegalovirus status with high specificity and sensitivity in both the original and validation cohorts. In a later analysis, 16,951 TCR beta sequences were associated with specific HLA alleles at a false discovery rate of 0.05. Across donors, most TCR sequences were observed very rarely, whereas some public TCRs were present in many individuals. Because HLA typing was missing for some donors at each locus, association tests included only the typed subset. This cohort had only TCR beta chains sequenced, and the lack of alpha or paired-chain data limited which features could be detected. The study gave a list of under 200 TCR beta chains associated with cytomegalovirus. Assigning TCR associations to individual alleles was difficult when HLA alleles, especially DR and DQ, strongly co-occurred. The authors suggested that the approach could potentially be generalized to other disease states and immunological phenotypes. Presence/absence analyses assumed roughly uniform sequencing depth across donors, an assumption that may not hold. A later analysis found that most CMV-associated TCR beta chains appeared HLA-restricted, with HLA associations seemingly driven largely by CMV exposure. A cluster of highly shared sequence variants was judged likely to represent a technical artifact of the sequencing pipeline. Because counts were too low, roughly 17 rarely observed V segments, including chromosome 9 orphons, were left out of the earlier analysis of 587 of the donors. Linkage disequilibrium might explain the correlated functional status among segregating V segments, but an unknown experimental factor could not be excluded. A later analysis found that TCR association rates varied across HLA loci, with DRB1 alleles showing the most associated TCRs and HLA-C alleles the fewest. According to a later genetic analysis, donors in an Asian-associated ancestry cluster had fewer N-insertions in productive TCRs than the approximately 690-donor mean.

The cohort was made up of hundreds of healthy bone marrow donors. All cohort members were sampled while nominally healthy, although unrecorded immune exposures were likely present. The donor was CMV seronegative and was included in the group of approximately 350 seronegative cohort members. Each donor provided a peripheral blood sample, and peripheral blood mononuclear cells were used for TCR beta sequencing. Genomic DNA extraction from the blood cell samples was performed with the Qiagen DNeasy Blood Extraction Kit. Libraries were constructed by the immunoSEQ multiplex PCR assay. For the multiplex PCR, a mixture combining 60 forward primers for TCR Vbeta segments and 13 reverse primers for TCR Jbeta segments was used. The CDR3 region of rearranged TCR beta genes was amplified from genomic DNA with a multiplex PCR assay. The Illumina HiSeq System was used to sequence the amplified TCR beta libraries as 87-base-pair reads. The authors' pipeline ran thus. In a later analysis, some 80 million unique TCR beta chains were counted across the approximately 620 repertoires, and around 11 million of these chains were shared by at least two donors. To remove PCR and sequencing errors, raw reads were error-corrected and collapsed into unique sequences using a nearest-neighbor algorithm that merged closely related sequences. Alignment of CDR3 sequences to IMGT reference sequences was used to assign V, D and J gene segments. For a sequence to be retained, at least a six-nucleotide match to both a V gene segment and a J gene segment was required. A rearrangement was called productive if the CDR3 had no stop codons and remained in frame with V and J, and every other rearrangement was called non-productive. CDR3 was defined according to IMGT convention as the region running from the second conserved V-encoded cysteine to the conserved J-encoded phenylalanine. The earlier analysis of about 610 of the donors excluded any sequence lacking an unambiguous match to a single V gene segment. In an earlier analysis of a few hundred of the donors, V segments were called functional above 56.7% productive rearrangements and were called segregating when the between-donor standard deviation exceeded 5%. A statistical classification framework was developed to diagnose cytomegalovirus status using the catalog of TCR beta chain sequences. V and J gene assignment, in a later analysis, came from comparing TCR nucleotide sequences with IMGT/GENE-DB human TR gene sequences. In a later analysis, CDR3 sequences and most-parsimonious VDJ recombination scenarios were assigned using the TCRdist pipeline. A later analysis defined each TCR beta chain by its CDR3 amino acid sequence plus V-gene family, and excluded reads lacking a unique V-gene family. In a later analysis, fewer than 650 highly shared, low-generation-probability nucleotide sequences were removed to address suspected cross-contamination and a sequencing artifact. For each public chain, a later analysis derived a clonal expansion index from normalized ranks of inferred template counts within each repertoire. In a later analysis, generation probabilities were computed using a VDJ recombination model fitted to out-of-frame rearrangements, and the results were checked against IGoR. A later analysis scored TCR-TCR, TCR-HLA and TCR-CMV co-occurrence with hypergeometric tests, applying a repertoire-size bias correction to TCR pairs. To estimate false discovery rates, a later analysis permuted the HLA or CMV assignments 20 times. In a later analysis, co-occurring TCRs were grouped using DBSCAN, and TCRdist sequence similarity was added for clustering within HLA-allele-positive subsets. Repertoires with fewer than 30,000 or more than 120,000 public chains, plus five repertoires with anomalous nucleotide sharing, were excluded from co-occurrence clustering. TCRdb retrieved this table from immuneACCESS and kept in-frame rearrangements only. Not all clones are present; in checked studies, unresolved V genes account for under half, and no reason is known for the remainder. For V, J and clone size, that table is used; D and trimming come from the DNA. This sample comprises approximately 120,000 clones, roughly 70% of them detected only once. The top ten clonotypes cover less than 5% of the sample.

From V the trimming removes 6 bases and from J it removes 6 bases, while the gene matches leave 8 bases of the junction unaccounted for. The germline V gene encodes CDR1 LNHDA and CDR2 SQIVND (reference sequence). Measured from the cysteine to the phenylalanine, the CDR3 is 15 residues long. Only the CDR3 DNA stays, 45 bases, in frame from base 1. As for this clone: Its antigen is currently not known. There are no base qualities to consult, and no much larger clone falls within one base.

The sequenced sample consisted of PBMCs. This receptor was taken from a man aged 30-40 years in good health and CMV-seronegative. The chain links TRBV19 with TRBJ1-6; TRBD1 matches 7 bases in the middle. The encoded CDR3 is CASRTSGGLNSPLHF. The DNA reads TGTGCCAGTAGAACTTCAGGGGGTCTTAATTCACCCCTCCACTTT.